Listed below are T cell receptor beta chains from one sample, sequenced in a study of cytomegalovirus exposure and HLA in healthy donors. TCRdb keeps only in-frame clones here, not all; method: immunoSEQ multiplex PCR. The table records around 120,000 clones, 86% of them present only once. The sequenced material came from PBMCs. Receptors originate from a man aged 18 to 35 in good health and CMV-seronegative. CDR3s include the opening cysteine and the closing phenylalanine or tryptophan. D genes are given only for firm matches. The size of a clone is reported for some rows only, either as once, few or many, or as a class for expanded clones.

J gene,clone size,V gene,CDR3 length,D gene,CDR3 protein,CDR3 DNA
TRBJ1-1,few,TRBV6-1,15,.,CASSELGLGDTEAFF,TGTGCCAGCAGTGAATTAGGGCTGGGAGACACTGAAGCTTTCTTT
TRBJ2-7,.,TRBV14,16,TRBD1,CASSQTPTGPLMEQYF,TGTGCCAGCAGCCAGACCCCGACAGGGCCCTTGATGGAGCAGTACTTC
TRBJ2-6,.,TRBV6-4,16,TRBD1,CASRQGTGAGANVLTF,TGTGCCAGCAGACAAGGAACAGGGGCTGGGGCCAACGTCCTGACTTTC
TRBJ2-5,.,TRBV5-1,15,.,CASSSNTGIQETQYF,TGCGCCAGCAGCTCAAATACGGGGATCCAAGAGACCCAGTACTTC
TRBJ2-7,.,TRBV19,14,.,CASSISVTSYEQYF,TGTGCCAGTAGTATTTCCGTCACTTCCTACGAGCAGTACTTC
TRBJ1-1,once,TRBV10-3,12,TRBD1,CAVRQGNTEAFF,TGTGCCGTCCGACAGGGGAACACTGAAGCTTTCTTT
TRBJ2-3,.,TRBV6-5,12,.,CASSRSGDTQYF,TGTGCCAGCAGTCGATCCGGGGATACGCAGTATTTT
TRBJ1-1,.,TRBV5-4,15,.,CASSSTGGQYTEAFF,TGTGCCAGCAGCTCGACTGGAGGACAGTACACTGAAGCTTTCTTT
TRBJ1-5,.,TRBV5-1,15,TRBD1,CASSPGTGGNQPQHF,TGCGCCAGCAGCCCGGGGACAGGGGGGAATCAGCCCCAGCATTTT
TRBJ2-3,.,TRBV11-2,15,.,CASSLLAPSTDTQYF,TGTGCCAGCAGCTTACTAGCGCCTAGCACAGATACGCAGTATTTT
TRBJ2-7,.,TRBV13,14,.,CASSLDTALDEQYF,TGTGCCAGCAGCCTGGACACTGCTCTGGACGAGCAGTACTTC
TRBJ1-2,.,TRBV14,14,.,CASSPGGRTDGYTF,TGTGCCAGCAGCCCGGGGGGCCGGACGGATGGCTACACCTTC
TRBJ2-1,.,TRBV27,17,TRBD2,CASSFSRGGGLYNEQFF,TGTGCCAGCAGTTTCTCGCGGGGCGGGGGGTTGTACAATGAGCAGTTCTTC
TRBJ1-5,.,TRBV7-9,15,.,CASSLSGRLDQPQHF,TGTGCCAGCAGCTTAAGCGGCAGGCTGGATCAGCCCCAGCATTTT